The present T cell receptor beta chain was sequenced within a study of T cell responses to AZD1222 COVID-19 vaccine (dated by TCRdb to about 2021). General notes on the study: A total of about 230 trial participants underwent TCR sequencing, of whom around 200 received two doses of AZD1222 and about 25 received two doses of the MenACWY control vaccine. Trial participants were enrolled by age into 18-55, 56-69 and 70-plus year subgroups, with roughly 160, 29 and 62 TCR-sequenced participants respectively. Findings and caveats that apply to the study as a whole: Because no day 14 peak-response samples were available, the repertoires could be characterized only after the peak T cell response. The vaccine-associated CD4 TCRs covered the entire spike protein, and the dominant responses fell in regions 160-218 and 743-854. After two AZD1222 doses, spike-specific TCR breadth and depth were significantly higher than at day 0 and than in MenACWY recipients. Reportedly, almost half of the unique spike-specific TCRs recognized epitopes lying outside the regions that are mutated in the B.1.351 and B.1.1.7 variants. Conclusions about previously exposed vaccinees were limited because only a handful of AZD1222 recipients were SARS-CoV-2 seropositive at baseline. Participants were mostly white British, with more females than males. The authors suggested clonal diversity may have been underestimated. The 56-69-year group was small, and its depth increase did not reach significance, likely because of low power.

As to this clone: There is no known antigen for this receptor. Nothing much larger sits one base from this clone, and base qualities are not available.

V loses 9 bases of germline sequence and J loses 5 bases, and the interval between the two ends is 10 bases. The CDR3 holds 11 amino acids from the cysteine to the phenylalanine. The sequence is cut down to CDR3 DNA, 33 bases in frame from base 1. Per the publication, the time point label means: about 28 days (+/-7) after the second vaccine dose. In the paper's terms, the treatment or condition label means: meningococcal conjugate vaccine given as trial control. Samples from vaccinated people were obtained from the UK trials COV001 and COV002, which included a single-blind randomized controlled phase 2/3 trial of AZD1222 (ChAdOx1 nCoV-19) in healthy adults. Trial participant PBMC samples were collected at day 0 and day 28 after the second dose for TCRbeta chain sequencing. The CDR3 regions of human TCRbeta chains were analyzed by immunosequencing. In the paper's pipeline: Repertoire TCRs were matched against a reference library of SARS-CoV-2-specific TCRs generated with the MIRA antigen-specificity platform. Breadth meant the fraction of unique TCRs that were SARS-CoV-2-associated, whereas depth meant the fraction of total T cells that were SARS-CoV-2-associated. Each spike-specific TCR was assigned to its reactive spike region and to a CD4 or CD8 class using the MIRA data. Log10-transformed breadth and depth values were compared by one-way ANOVA with Sidak's multiple comparisons tests. TCRdb took over this immuneACCESS table, retaining in-frame rearrangements with V and J assigned. Such tables are incomplete; in checked studies, under half of the missing clones stem from an unresolved V gene, and the remainder is unexplained. That table furnishes V, J and clone size, whereas the DNA furnished D and trimming. Recorded for this sample are roughly 200,000 clones; more than 90% of them occurred a single time. The top ten clones comprise approximately 4% of the sample.

The chain employs TRBV12-3 or TRBV12-4 and TRBJ1-2, with the D segment identity uncertain. Material: peripheral blood, obtained 28 days after the second dose of the MenACWY control vaccine. This clonotype was obtained from an adult who received the MenACWY meningococcal vaccine as a control. The CDR3 has the sequence CASQRNYGYTF. The DNA sequence is given as TGTGCCAGTCAACGTAATTATGGCTACACCTTC.